The TCR beta chain under discussion was sequenced for a study of T cell responses to AZD1222 COVID-19 vaccine. Across the study: The analysis combined second doses at about 4 or about 12 weeks.

General study points: A reported finding is that nearly half of spike-specific TCRs target unmutated variant regions. Seropositive AZD1222 recipients at baseline numbered only five to seven. Clonal diversity may have been underestimated in mostly white British donors.

Generated by immunoSEQ multiplex PCR, the TCRdb table keeps only in-frame clones and is missing some. The table lists 100,000 to 150,000 clones, just over 90% of them singletons. Germline V gene sequence: CDR1 SGHTA, CDR2 FQGNSA. The V end was cut by 1 base, the J end by 8 bases, with 12 bases between. This CDR3 contains 14 residues. With regard to this clone: Its matching antigen is unknown.

The clonotype comes from an adult in good health. The J gene is TRBJ2-1, the V gene TRBV7-2; no reliable D call. Sequencing used peripheral blood, obtained on day 0 of AZD1222 vaccination. CDR3 bases: TGTGCCAGCAGCTTAGATTTCCTTACGGATGAGCAGTTCTTC. Translation gives CASSLDFLTDEQFF.